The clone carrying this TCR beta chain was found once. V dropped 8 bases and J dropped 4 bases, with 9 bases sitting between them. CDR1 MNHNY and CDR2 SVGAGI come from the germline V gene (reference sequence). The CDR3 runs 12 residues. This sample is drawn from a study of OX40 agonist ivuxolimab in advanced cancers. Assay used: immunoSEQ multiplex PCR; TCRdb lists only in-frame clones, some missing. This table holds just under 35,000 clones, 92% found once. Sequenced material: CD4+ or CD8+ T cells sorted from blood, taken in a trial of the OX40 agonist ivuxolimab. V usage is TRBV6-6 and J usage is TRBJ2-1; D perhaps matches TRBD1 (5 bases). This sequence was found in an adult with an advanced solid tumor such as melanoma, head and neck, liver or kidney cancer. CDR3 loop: CASGAPYNEQFF. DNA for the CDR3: TGTGCCAGCGGGGCACCGTACAATGAGCAGTTCTTC.